The present TCR beta chain was sequenced within a study of a mutant IDH1 vaccine in newly diagnosed glioma. Germline CDR1 is MRHNA and CDR2 is SNTAGT. Deletions cut 3 bases from V and 5 bases from J, with 7 bases between. The CDR3 consists of 12 residues. Regarding time point: baseline, week 1 (first vaccination visit). Noted treatment: pre-vaccination baseline after standard-of-care therapy. Produced via immunoSEQ multiplex PCR; TCRdb's table is partial and in-frame only. This sample has some 68,000 clones, with roughly 78% found just once. The J gene is TRBJ1-2, the V gene TRBV6-4; D unclear. The sequences come from PBMCs, collected from a glioma patient treated with radiotherapy, temozolomide or both. The sequence was collected from a man aged 45 to 65 with glioma. The CDR3, as DNA: TGTGCCAGCAGTGAAGAAGGATATGGCTACACCTTC. This encodes CASSEEGYGYTF.